The clone carrying this T cell receptor beta chain was seen a few times. The antigen is unknown. The data were obtained in a study of blood T cells in healthy people across ages. Study-level points and caveats: A greater number of naive CD4+ cells and higher diversity distinguished long-lived donors from aged donors. Per million T cells, TCR beta diversity dropped roughly linearly as age increased.

For the second PCR, which ran for about 7 to 11 cycles, a sample-barcoded 5' primer and a J-beta primer mix were used. TCRdb re-called the 5' RACE reads with MiXCR, one entry per CDR3 protein. Of under 2,000,000 distinct CDR3 sequences listed, around half were seen once; the top ten hold roughly 2%. The CDR3 is 16 residues long. The ends lost 1 base at V and 5 bases at J; junction bases unmatched: 10. CDR1 and CDR2 from the germline V gene are SGHTA and FQGNSA. Specimen: blood. J is TRBJ2-5 and V is TRBV7-2; 7 bases match TRBD1. The receptor was derived from a woman between 35 and 50 years old in good health. The CDR3 sequence: CASSLGGLGGDETQYF. DNA for the CDR3: TGTGCCAGCAGCTTAGGAGGATTAGGGGGCGATGAGACCCAGTACTTC.